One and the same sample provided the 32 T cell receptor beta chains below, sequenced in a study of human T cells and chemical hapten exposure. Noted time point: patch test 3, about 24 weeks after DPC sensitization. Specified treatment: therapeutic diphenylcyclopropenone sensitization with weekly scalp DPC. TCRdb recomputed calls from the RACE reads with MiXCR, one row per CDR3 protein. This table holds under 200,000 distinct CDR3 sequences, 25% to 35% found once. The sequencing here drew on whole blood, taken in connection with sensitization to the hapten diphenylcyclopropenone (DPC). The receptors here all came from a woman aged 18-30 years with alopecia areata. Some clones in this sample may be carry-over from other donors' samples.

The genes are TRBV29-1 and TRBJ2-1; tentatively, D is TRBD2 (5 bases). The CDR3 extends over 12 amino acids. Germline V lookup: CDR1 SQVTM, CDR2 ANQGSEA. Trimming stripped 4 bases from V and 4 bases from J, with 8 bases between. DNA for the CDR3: TGCAGCGTTGGGCCGGGATACAATGAGCAGTTCTTC. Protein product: CSVGPGYNEQFF.

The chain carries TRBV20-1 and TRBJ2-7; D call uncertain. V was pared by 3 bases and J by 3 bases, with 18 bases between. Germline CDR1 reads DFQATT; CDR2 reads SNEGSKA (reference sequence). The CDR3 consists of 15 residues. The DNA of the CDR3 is TGCAGTGCTAGGTGGTCGGTGGGCGTGCTCTACGAGCAGTACTTC. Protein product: CSARWSVGVLYEQYF.

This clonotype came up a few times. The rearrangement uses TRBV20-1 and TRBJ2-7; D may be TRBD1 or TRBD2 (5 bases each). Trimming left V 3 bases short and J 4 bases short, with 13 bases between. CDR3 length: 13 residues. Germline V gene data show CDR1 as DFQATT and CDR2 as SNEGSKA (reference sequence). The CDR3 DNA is TGCAGTGCTAGGGGGGACCACGGATACGAGCAGTACTTC. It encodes CSARGDHGYEQYF.

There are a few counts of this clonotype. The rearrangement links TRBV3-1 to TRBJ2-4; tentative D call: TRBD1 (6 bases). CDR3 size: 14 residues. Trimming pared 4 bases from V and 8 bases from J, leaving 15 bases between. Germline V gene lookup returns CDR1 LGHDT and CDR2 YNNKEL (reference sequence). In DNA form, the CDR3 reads TGTGCCAGCAGCCTCAGGGGTGGTAGGGACATTCAGTACTTC. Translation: CASSLRGGRDIQYF.

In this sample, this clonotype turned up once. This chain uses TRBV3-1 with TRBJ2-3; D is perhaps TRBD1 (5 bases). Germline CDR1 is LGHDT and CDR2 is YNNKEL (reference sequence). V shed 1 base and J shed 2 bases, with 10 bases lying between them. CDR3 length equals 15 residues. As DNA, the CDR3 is TGTGCCAGCAGCCAAGGGACAACCCCCACAGATACGCAGTATTTT. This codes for CASSQGTTPTDTQYF.

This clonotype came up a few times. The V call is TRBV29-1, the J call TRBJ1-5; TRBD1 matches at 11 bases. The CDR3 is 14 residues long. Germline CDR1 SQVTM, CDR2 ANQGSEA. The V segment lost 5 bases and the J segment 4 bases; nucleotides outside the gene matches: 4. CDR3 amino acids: CSVRGQGGNQPQHF. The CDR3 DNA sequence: TGCAGCGTTCGGGGACAGGGGGGGAATCAGCCCCAGCATTTT. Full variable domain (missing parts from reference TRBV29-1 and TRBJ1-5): SAVISQKPSRDICQRGTSLTIQCQVDSQVTMMFWYRQQPGQSLTLIATANQGSEATYESGFVIDKFPISRPNLTFSTLTVSNMSPEDSSIYLCSVRGQGGNQPQHFGDGTRLSIL.

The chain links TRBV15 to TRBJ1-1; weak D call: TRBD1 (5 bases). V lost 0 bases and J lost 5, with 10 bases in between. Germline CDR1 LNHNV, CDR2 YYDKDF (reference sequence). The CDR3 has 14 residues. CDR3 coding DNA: TGTGCCACCAGCAGAGATTTCAGGGTTACTGAAGCTTTCTTT. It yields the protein CATSRDFRVTEAFF. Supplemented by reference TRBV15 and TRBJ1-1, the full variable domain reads DAMVIQNPRYQVTQFGKPVTLSCSQTLNHNVMYWYQQKSSQAPKLLFHYYDKDFNNEADTPDNFQSRRPNTSFCFLDIRSPGLGDTAMYLCATSRDFRVTEAFFGQGTRLTVV.

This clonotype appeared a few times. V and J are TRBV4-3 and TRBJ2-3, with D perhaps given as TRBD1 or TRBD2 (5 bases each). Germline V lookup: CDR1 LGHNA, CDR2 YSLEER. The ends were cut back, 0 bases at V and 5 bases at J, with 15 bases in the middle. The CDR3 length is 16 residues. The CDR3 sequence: CASSQDPNMRGDTQYF. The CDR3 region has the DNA TGCGCCAGCAGCCAAGATCCTAATATGAGGGGAGATACGCAGTATTTT.

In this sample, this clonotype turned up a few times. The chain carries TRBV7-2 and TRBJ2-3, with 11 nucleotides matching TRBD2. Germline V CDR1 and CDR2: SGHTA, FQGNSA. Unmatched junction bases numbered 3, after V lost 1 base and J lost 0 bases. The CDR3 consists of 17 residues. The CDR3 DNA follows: TGTGCCAGCAGCTTAGTAGCGGGGGGGCGAAGCACAGATACGCAGTATTTT. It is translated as CASSLVAGGRSTDTQYF.

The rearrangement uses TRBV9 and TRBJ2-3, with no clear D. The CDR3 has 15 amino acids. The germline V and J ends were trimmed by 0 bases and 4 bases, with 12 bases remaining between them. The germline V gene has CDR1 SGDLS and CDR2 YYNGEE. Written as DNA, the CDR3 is TGTGCCAGCAGCGTAGTGCGGTATGGGGCAGATACGCAGTATTTT. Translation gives CASSVVRYGADTQYF.

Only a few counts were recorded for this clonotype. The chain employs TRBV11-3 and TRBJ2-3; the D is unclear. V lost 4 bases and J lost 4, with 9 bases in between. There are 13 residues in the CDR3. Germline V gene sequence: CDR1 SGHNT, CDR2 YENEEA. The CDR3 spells CASSSGSPDTQYF. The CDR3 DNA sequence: TGTGCCAGCAGCTCCGGCAGCCCAGATACGCAGTATTTT.

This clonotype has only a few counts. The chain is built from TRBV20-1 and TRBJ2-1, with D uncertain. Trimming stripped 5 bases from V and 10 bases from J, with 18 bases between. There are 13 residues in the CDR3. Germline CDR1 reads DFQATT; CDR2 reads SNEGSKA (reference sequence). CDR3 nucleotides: TGCAGTGCTCTACCCCGGCCCCAAGGCGAGCAGTTCTTC. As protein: CSALPRPQGEQFF.

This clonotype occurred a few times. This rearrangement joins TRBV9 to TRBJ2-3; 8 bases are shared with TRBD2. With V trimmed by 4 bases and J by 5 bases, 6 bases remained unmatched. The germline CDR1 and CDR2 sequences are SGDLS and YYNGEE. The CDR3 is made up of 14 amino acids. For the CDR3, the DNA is TGTGCCAGCAGCATTAGCGGGGCCGGAGATACGCAGTATTTT. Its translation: CASSISGAGDTQYF.

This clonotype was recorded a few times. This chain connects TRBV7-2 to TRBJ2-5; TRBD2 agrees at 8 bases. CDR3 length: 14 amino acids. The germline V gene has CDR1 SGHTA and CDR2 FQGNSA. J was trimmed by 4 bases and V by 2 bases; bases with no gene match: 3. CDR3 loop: CASSLRAGVETQYF. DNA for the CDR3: TGTGCCAGCAGCTTACGAGCGGGGGTAGAGACCCAGTACTTC.

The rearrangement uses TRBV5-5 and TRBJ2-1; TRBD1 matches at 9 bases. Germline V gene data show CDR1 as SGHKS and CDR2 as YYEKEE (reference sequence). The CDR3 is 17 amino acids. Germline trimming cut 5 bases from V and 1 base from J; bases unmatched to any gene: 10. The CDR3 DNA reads TGTGCCAGCAGGCTCTCAAGGGGACAGGGATCCTACAATGAGCAGTTCTTC. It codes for CASRLSRGQGSYNEQFF.

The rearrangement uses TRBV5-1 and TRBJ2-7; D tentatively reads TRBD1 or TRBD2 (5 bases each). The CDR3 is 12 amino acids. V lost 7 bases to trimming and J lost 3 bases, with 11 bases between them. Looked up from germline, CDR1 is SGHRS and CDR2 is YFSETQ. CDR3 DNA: TGCGCCAGCGGGGACCGTTACTACGAGCAGTACTTC. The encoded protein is CASGDRYYEQYF.

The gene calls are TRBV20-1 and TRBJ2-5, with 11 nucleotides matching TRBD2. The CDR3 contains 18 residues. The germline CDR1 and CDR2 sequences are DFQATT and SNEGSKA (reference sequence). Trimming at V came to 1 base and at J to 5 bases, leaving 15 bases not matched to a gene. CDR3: CSARGGWPTSGRGETQYF. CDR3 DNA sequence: TGCAGTGCTAGAGGAGGGTGGCCCACTAGCGGGAGAGGGGAGACCCAGTACTTC.

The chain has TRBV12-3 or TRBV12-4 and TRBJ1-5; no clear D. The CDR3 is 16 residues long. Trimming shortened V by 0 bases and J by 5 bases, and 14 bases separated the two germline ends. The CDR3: CASSLALTVAHQPQHF. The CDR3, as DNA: TGTGCCAGCAGTTTAGCGTTAACAGTCGCACATCAGCCCCAGCATTTT.

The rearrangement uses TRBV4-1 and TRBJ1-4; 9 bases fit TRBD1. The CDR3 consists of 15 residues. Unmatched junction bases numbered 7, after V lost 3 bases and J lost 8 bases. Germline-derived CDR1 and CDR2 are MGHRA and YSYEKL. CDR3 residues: CASSHPRDRDEKLFF. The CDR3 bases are TGCGCCAGCAGCCACCCCCGGGACAGGGACGAAAAACTGTTTTTT.

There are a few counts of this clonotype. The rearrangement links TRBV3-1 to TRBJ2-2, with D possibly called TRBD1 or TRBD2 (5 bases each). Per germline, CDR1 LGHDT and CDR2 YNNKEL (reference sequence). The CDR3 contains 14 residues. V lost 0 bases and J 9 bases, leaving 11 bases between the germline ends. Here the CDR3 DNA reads TGTGCCAGCAGCCAAGAAGTGGGGGTTCGGGAGCTGTTTTTT. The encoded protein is CASSQEVGVRELFF. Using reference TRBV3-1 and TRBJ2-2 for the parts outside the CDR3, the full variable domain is DTAVSQTPKYLVTQMGNDKSIKCEQNLGHDTMYWYKQDSKKFLKIMFSYNNKELIINETVPNRFSPKSPDKAHLNLHINSLELGDSAVYFCASSQEVGVRELFFGEGSRLTVL.

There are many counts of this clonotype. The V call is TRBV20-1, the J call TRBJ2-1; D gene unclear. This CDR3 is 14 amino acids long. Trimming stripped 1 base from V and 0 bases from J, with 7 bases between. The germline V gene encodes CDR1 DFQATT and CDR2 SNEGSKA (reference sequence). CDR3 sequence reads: CSARVLVSYNEQFF. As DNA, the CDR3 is TGCAGTGCTAGAGTCCTAGTCTCCTACAATGAGCAGTTCTTC.

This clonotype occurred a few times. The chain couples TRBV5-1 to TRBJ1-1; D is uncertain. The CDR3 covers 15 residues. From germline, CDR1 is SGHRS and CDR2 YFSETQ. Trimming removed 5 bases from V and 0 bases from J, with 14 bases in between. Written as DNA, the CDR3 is TGCGCCAGCAGACTGGAGGTACTTTTGAACACTGAAGCTTTCTTT. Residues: CASRLEVLLNTEAFF.

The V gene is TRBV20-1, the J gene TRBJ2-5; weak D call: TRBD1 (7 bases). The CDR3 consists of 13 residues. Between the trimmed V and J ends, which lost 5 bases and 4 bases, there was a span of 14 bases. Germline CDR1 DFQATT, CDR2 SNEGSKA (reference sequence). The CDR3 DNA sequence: TGCAGTGCTTTCCGACAGGGAGGAGAGACCCAGTACTTC. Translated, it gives CSAFRQGGETQYF.

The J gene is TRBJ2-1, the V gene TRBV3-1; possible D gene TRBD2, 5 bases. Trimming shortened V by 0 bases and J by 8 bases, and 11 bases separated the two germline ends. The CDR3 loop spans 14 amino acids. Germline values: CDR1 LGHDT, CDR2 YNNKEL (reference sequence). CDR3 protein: CASSQELVGYEQFF. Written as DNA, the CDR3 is TGTGCCAGCAGCCAAGAACTAGTCGGGTATGAGCAGTTCTTC.

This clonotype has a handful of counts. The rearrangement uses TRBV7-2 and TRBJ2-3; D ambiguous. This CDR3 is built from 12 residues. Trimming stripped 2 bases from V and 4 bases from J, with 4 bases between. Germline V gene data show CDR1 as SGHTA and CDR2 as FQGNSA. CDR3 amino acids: CASSLRADTQYF. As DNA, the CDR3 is TGTGCCAGCAGCTTACGGGCAGATACGCAGTATTTT. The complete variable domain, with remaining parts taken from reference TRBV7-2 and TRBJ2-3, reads GAGVSQSPSNKVTEKGKDVELRCDPISGHTALYWYRQSLGQGLEFLIYFQGNSAPDKSGLPSDRFSAERTGGSVSTLTIQRTQQEDSAVYLCASSLRADTQYFGPGTRLTVL.

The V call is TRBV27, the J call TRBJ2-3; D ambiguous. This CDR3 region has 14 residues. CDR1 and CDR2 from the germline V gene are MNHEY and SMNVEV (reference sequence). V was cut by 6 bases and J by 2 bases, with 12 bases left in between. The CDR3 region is CASRGYQLTDTQYF. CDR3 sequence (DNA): TGTGCCAGCAGGGGGTATCAGCTCACAGATACGCAGTATTTT.

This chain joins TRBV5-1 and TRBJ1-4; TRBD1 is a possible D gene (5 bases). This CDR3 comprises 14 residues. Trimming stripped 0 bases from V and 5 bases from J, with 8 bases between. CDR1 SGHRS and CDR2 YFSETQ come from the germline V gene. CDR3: CASSLGQQNEKLFF. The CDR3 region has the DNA TGCGCCAGCAGCTTGGGACAGCAGAATGAAAAACTGTTTTTT.

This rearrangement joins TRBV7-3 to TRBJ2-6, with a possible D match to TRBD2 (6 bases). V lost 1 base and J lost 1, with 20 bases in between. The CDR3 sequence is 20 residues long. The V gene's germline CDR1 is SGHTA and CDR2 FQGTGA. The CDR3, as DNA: TGTGCCAGCAGCTTAATGGGTGGAGACACGGAGGGATCTGGGGCCAACGTCCTGACTTTC. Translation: CASSLMGGDTEGSGANVLTF.

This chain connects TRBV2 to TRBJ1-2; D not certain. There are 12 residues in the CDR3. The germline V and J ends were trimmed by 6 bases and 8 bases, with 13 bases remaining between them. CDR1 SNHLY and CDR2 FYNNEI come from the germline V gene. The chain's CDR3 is CASSDDPTGYTF. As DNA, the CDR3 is TGTGCCAGCAGCGATGACCCGACCGGCTACACCTTC.

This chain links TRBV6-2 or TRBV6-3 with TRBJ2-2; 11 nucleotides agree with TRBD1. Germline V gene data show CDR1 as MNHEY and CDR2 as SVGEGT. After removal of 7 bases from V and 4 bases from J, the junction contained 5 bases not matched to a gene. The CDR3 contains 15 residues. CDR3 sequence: CASTGQGALTGELFF. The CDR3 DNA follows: TGTGCCAGCACCGGACAGGGGGCCCTCACCGGGGAGCTGTTTTTT.

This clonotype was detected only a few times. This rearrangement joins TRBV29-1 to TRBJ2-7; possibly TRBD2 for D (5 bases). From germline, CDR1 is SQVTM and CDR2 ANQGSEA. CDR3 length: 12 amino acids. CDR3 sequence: CRRGQLIYEQYF. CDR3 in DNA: TGCAGGAGAGGGCAGTTAATCTACGAGCAGTACTTC.

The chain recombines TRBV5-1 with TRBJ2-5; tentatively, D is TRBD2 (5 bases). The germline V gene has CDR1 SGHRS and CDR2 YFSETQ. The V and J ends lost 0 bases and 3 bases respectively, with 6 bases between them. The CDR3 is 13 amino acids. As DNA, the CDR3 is TGCGCCAGCAGCTTGGCCGGGAAAGAGACCCAGTACTTC. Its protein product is CASSLAGKETQYF.